The 27 T cell receptor beta chains below were found in one sample sequenced in a study of T cell responses to AZD1222 COVID-19 vaccine. Profiled with immunoSEQ multiplex PCR; TCRdb holds only in-frame clones, not every one. The sample lists some 150,000 clones, about 91% occurring once. The sequences come from peripheral blood, collected on day 0 of AZD1222 vaccination. These receptors all come from an adult in good health.

The V and J genes are TRBV10-3 and TRBJ1-2; D is unresolved. CDR3 length equals 12 residues. V shed 4 bases and J shed 8 bases, with 11 bases lying between them. CDR1 and CDR2 (germline): ENHRY, SYGVKD. The CDR3 protein is CAISVVGMGYTF. DNA for the CDR3: TGTGCCATCAGTGTGGTCGGCATGGGCTACACCTTC.

V gene TRBV28 combines with J gene TRBJ2-5; D perhaps matches TRBD2 (5 bases). The CDR3 has 15 residues. V lost 3 bases and J 5 bases, leaving 16 bases between the germline ends. Germline V gene lookup returns CDR1 MDHEN and CDR2 SYDVKM. The CDR3 spells CASSLSGSNRETQYF. The DNA of the CDR3 is TGTGCCAGCAGTTTGAGTGGGAGTAATCGGGAGACCCAGTACTTC.

The chain uses TRBV6-2 or TRBV6-3 and TRBJ1-6, with D unresolved. The V gene lost 5 bases and the J gene lost 7 bases, with 12 bases spanning the gap. This CDR3 is 14 amino acids long. Per the germline V gene, CDR1 is MNHEY and CDR2 is SVGEGT. DNA for the CDR3: TGTGCCAGCAGTAACCCCGAATGGAATTCACCCCTCCACTTT. This sequence encodes CASSNPEWNSPLHF.

This rearrangement joins TRBV5-1 to TRBJ2-1; 15 bases match TRBD2. Germline V gives CDR1 SGHRS, CDR2 YFSETQ. J lost 8 bases, V lost 5 bases, and 8 bases had no gene match. The CDR3 is 16 amino acids. The CDR3 is CASSGGLAGGRDEQFF. DNA for the CDR3: TGCGCCAGCAGTGGTGGACTAGCGGGAGGGCGTGATGAGCAGTTCTTC.

The chain is built from TRBV6-4 and TRBJ2-1, with TRBD1 as a possible D gene (6 bases). Germline assignment: CDR1 MRHNA and CDR2 SNTAGT. There are 14 residues in the CDR3. V was cut by 0 bases and J by 7 bases, with 10 bases left in between. CDR3 nucleotides: TGTGCCAGCAGTGACTCGGGCAGGGGTAATGAGCAGTTCTTC. It encodes CASSDSGRGNEQFF.

This clone was recorded once. The V and J genes are TRBV6-6 and TRBJ1-4; D unclear. The CDR3 runs 13 residues. V was pared by 6 bases and J by 7 bases, with 12 bases between. The germline gives CDR1 MNHNY, CDR2 SVGAGI (reference sequence). CDR3 sequence reads: CASRLSRGEKLFF. The CDR3 coding sequence is TGTGCCAGCAGGCTAAGCAGAGGTGAAAAACTGTTTTTT.

The V gene is TRBV7-2, the J gene TRBJ2-1; TRBD2 agrees at 14 bases. V dropped 4 bases and J dropped 7; count of bases not matched to a gene: 6. CDR3 length equals 16 residues. Germline CDR1 reads SGHTA; CDR2 reads FQGNSA. CDR3: CASSSGLAGVRNEQFF. CDR3 coding DNA: TGTGCCAGCAGCTCGGGACTAGCGGGAGTCAGAAATGAGCAGTTCTTC.

This chain joins TRBV9 and TRBJ1-1; D gene ambiguous. CDR1 is SGDLS, CDR2 YYNGEE, per germline. Trimming cost V 4 bases and J 1 base, with 8 bases left between them. The CDR3 is made up of 13 amino acids. This CDR3 is CASSRPGNTEAFF. The CDR3 DNA is TGTGCCAGCAGCCGCCCCGGGAACACTGAAGCTTTCTTT. The full variable domain, rest sourced from reference TRBV9 and TRBJ1-1, is DSGVTQTPKHLITATGQRVTLRCSPRSGDLSVYWYQQSLDQGLQFLIQYYNGEERAKGNILERFSAQQFPDLHSELNLSSLELGDSALYFCASSRPGNTEAFFGQGTRLTVV.

The chain uses TRBV28 and TRBJ1-2, with D possibly being TRBD1 (6 bases). Germline CDR1 reads MDHEN; CDR2 reads SYDVKM. CDR3 size: 12 residues. Trimming removed 10 bases from V and 0 bases from J, with 9 bases in between. As DNA, the CDR3 is TGTGCCACCAGGACAGCTAACTATGGCTACACCTTC. This encodes CATRTANYGYTF.

The rearrangement uses TRBV5-1 and TRBJ2-7, with D maybe TRBD1 (6 bases). This CDR3 has 14 residues. The germline V gene has CDR1 SGHRS and CDR2 YFSETQ. Trimming removed 0 bases from V and 5 bases from J, with 12 bases in between. The CDR3 here is CASSLVGAADEQYF. CDR3 nucleotides: TGCGCCAGCAGCTTGGTGGGGGCTGCAGACGAGCAGTACTTC.

CDR3 region: CASSQGFSTDTQYF. CDR3 sequence (DNA): TGCGCCAGCAGCCAAGGGTTTAGCACAGATACGCAGTATTTT. The chain has TRBV4-1 and TRBJ2-3; unclear D gene. Trimming removed 1 base from V and 0 bases from J, with 5 bases in between. Germline assignment: CDR1 MGHRA and CDR2 YSYEKL. This CDR3 contains 14 residues.

The chain has TRBV5-1 and TRBJ2-1, with D perhaps TRBD1 (6 bases). There are 16 residues in the CDR3. Deletions cut 2 bases from V and 1 base from J, with 13 bases between. Germline assignment: CDR1 SGHRS and CDR2 YFSETQ. In nucleotides, the CDR3 is TGCGCCAGCAGCTTACAAGGGGGTGGGTCCTACAATGAGCAGTTCTTC. Its protein is CASSLQGGGSYNEQFF.

The gene calls are TRBV19 and TRBJ1-4, with no clear D. With 5 bases removed from V and 0 bases from J, the gap between germline ends came to 7 bases. The germline V gene has CDR1 LNHDA and CDR2 SQIVND (reference sequence). This CDR3 spans 14 amino acids. The CDR3 region is CASSWTATNEKLFF. In DNA, the CDR3 is TGTGCCAGTAGTTGGACCGCAACTAATGAAAAACTGTTTTTT. Combining the CDR3 with reference TRBV19 and TRBJ1-4 gives the whole variable domain DGGITQSPKYLFRKEGQNVTLSCEQNLNHDAMYWYRQDPGQGLRLIYYSQIVNDFQKGDIAEGYSVSREKKESFPLTVTSAQKNPTAFYLCASSWTATNEKLFFGSGTQLSVL.

The rearrangement links TRBV6-5 to TRBJ1-6; 9 bases map to TRBD1. Unmatched junction bases numbered 4, after V lost 8 bases and J lost 5 bases. CDR1 is MNHEY and CDR2 is SVGAGI in the germline V gene. CDR3 length equals 14 residues. CDR3 sequence (DNA): TGTGCCAGCCGGGGACAGGGAGATAATTCACCCCTCCACTTT. Amino acids: CASRGQGDNSPLHF.

The chain recombines TRBV5-4 with TRBJ2-1; D is possibly TRBD2 (5 bases). CDR3 length: 14 amino acids. The germline V gene encodes CDR1 SGHNT and CDR2 YYREEE (reference sequence). Between the trimmed V and J ends, which lost 4 bases and 6 bases, there was a span of 14 bases. DNA for the CDR3: TGTGCCAGCAGCCCCAAAGGACTTTCCAATGAGCAGTTCTTC. Its protein is CASSPKGLSNEQFF.

The chain has TRBV30 and TRBJ2-7, with D tentatively TRBD1 (5 bases). The CDR3 length is 11 residues. Trimming removed 2 bases from V and 5 bases from J, with 7 bases in between. Germline lookup yields CDR1 GTSNPN and CDR2 SVGIG (reference sequence). The CDR3 nucleotides read TGTGCCTGGAGTTTAGGGGACGAGCAGTACTTC. Translated, it gives CAWSLGDEQYF.

The rearrangement joins TRBV11-1 to TRBJ1-6, with unresolved D. This CDR3 region has 16 residues. CDR1 and CDR2 (germline): SGHAT, FQDESV (reference sequence). V was pared by 0 bases and J by 10 bases, with 16 bases between. CDR3 nucleotides: TGTGCCAGCAGCTTAGCGTCCGGGCAGAAAGGATCACCCCTCCACTTT. It is translated as CASSLASGQKGSPLHF.

The rearrangement uses TRBV10-2 and TRBJ1-4; D remains unclear. The CDR3 is 15 residues long. V lost 4 bases and J lost 3, with 12 bases in between. The germline V gene has CDR1 WSHSY and CDR2 SAAADI. CDR3 sequence: CASSGRTLANEKLFF. The CDR3 DNA follows: TGCGCCAGCAGTGGGAGGACGCTGGCTAATGAAAAACTGTTTTTT.

The chain recombines TRBV18 with TRBJ2-7; unclear D gene. V dropped 2 bases and J dropped 4 bases, with 6 bases sitting between them. Germline V gene lookup returns CDR1 KGHSH and CDR2 LQKENI. This CDR3 is 12 amino acids long. The CDR3 bases are TGTGCCAGCTCACCAAGGGCGTACGAGCAGTACTTC. Protein sequence: CASSPRAYEQYF.

The chain carries TRBV15 and TRBJ2-1; 9 bases line up with TRBD1. V dropped 5 bases and J dropped 8; count of bases not matched to a gene: 13. Germline V lookup: CDR1 LNHNV, CDR2 YYDKDF (reference sequence). The CDR3 length is 16 residues. CDR3 DNA sequence: TGTGCCACCAGCCCCGATACCGGGACAGGGTTCGATGAGCAGTTCTTC. Translation gives CATSPDTGTGFDEQFF.

V usage is TRBV6-6 and J usage is TRBJ1-5; no reliable D call. Germline V lookup: CDR1 MNHNY, CDR2 SVGAGI (reference sequence). Trimming left V 0 bases short and J 1 base short, with 4 bases between. The CDR3 sequence is 14 residues long. CDR3 DNA: TGTGCCAGCAGTTACTCAGGGAGCAATCAGCCCCAGCATTTT. It encodes CASSYSGSNQPQHF.

This clone was seen a single time. The chain employs TRBV27 and TRBJ1-1; 10 positions agree with TRBD1. Trimming at V came to 7 bases and at J to 2 bases, leaving 7 bases not matched to a gene. From germline, CDR1 is MNHEY and CDR2 SMNVEV (reference sequence). The CDR3 contains 15 residues. CDR3 coding DNA: TGTGCCAGCATTAGCCGGGACAGGGGAAACACTGAAGCTTTCTTT. This gives the protein CASISRDRGNTEAFF.

This chain links TRBV4-3 with TRBJ2-3; 7 bases line up with TRBD2. V lost 1 base to trimming and J lost 4 bases; unmatched junction nucleotides: 5. The germline CDR1 and CDR2 sequences are LGHNA and YSLEER. The CDR3 has 15 residues. The CDR3 here is CASSQGGSGADTQYF. The CDR3 DNA reads as TGCGCCAGCAGCCAAGGCGGGAGTGGGGCAGATACGCAGTATTTT.

V is TRBV5-8 and J is TRBJ1-5; the D is unclear. The germline V gene has CDR1 SGHTS and CDR2 YDEGEE. The V gene lost 1 base and the J gene lost 6 bases, with 11 bases spanning the gap. CDR3 length: 14 amino acids. Written as DNA, the CDR3 is TGTGCCAGCAGCTTGTCGGCCTTGGGTCAGCCCCAGCATTTT. Its translation: CASSLSALGQPQHF.

The chain joins TRBV7-2 to TRBJ1-2; no clear D. Germline V gene sequence: CDR1 SGHTA, CDR2 FQGNSA. This CDR3 spans 12 amino acids. V was shortened by 1 base and J by 5 bases, with 5 bases between the two germline ends. The CDR3 DNA reads TGTGCCAGCAGCTTAGACTCGTATGGCTACACCTTC. It encodes CASSLDSYGYTF.

This clone was detected once. This rearrangement joins TRBV24-1 to TRBJ2-1; D uncertain. V was cut by 4 bases and J by 2 bases, with 14 bases left in between. The CDR3 totals 16 residues. Germline loops: CDR1 KGHDR, CDR2 SFDVKD. CDR3 amino acids: CATSDRRISPYNEQFF. The DNA for the CDR3 is TGTGCCACCAGTGACAGGAGAATAAGCCCCTACAATGAGCAGTTCTTC.

The CDR3 spells CASSNNLEGAAYSNQPQHF. The CDR3 DNA reads TGTGCCAGCAGCAACAATTTGGAGGGGGCCGCTTATAGCAATCAGCCCCAGCATTTT. The chain is built from TRBV21-1 and TRBJ1-5; the table calls TRBD1, which could not be checked here. TRBV21-1 is noted as a pseudogene. This CDR3 spans 19 amino acids.